This T cell receptor beta chain is from a study of blood T cell repertoires in COVID-19. Germline V gene sequence: CDR1 SEHNR, CDR2 FQNEAQ (reference sequence). Trimming took off 5 bases at V and 7 bases at J, with 17 bases between the two ends. There are 15 residues in the CDR3. Sequencing used immunoSEQ multiplex PCR; TCRdb keeps in-frame clones, though not all of them. The sample holds about 82,000 clones, around 89% seen once. V gene TRBV7-9 combines with J gene TRBJ1-4; D possibly corresponds to TRBD1 (5 bases). This sequence was found in a woman aged 45-65 years with acute COVID-19. Sequencing was carried out using PBMCs or T cells enriched from blood (not recorded which). The CDR3 protein is CASSQLGLHREKLFF. Written as DNA, the CDR3 is TGTGCCAGCAGCCAGTTGGGGCTTCATCGTGAAAAACTGTTTTTT.